This TCR beta chain was documented in a study of shared clonotypes between healthy human individuals. Findings and limits, study-wide: In general, naive subsets displayed greater estimated richness than memory subsets did.

With 0 bases removed from V and 5 bases from J, the gap between germline ends came to 5 bases. CDR1 is SGHNT and CDR2 is YYREEE in the germline V gene (reference sequence). The CDR3 is made up of 12 amino acids. This clone was counted only a few times. Its antigen is as yet unknown. Other DNA sequences in the same sample also yield this CDR3. TCRdb keeps only in-frame clones here, not all; method: immunoSEQ multiplex PCR. The repertoire consists of millions of clones, with approximately 95% occurring once and the leading ten covering roughly 0.13%. The sequenced sample was naive CD4+ T cells sorted from blood. Subset in this sample: CD45RA+ positively selected. The chain recombines TRBV5-4 with TRBJ2-5; unclear D gene. The TCR comes from a man younger than 35 in good health. CDR3 bases: TGTGCCAGCAGCTTGGATAGGGAGACCCAGTACTTC. Protein product: CASSLDRETQYF.